These 30 T cell receptor beta chains came from one sample sequenced in a study of T cell repertoires in cytomegalovirus infection. TCRdb redid the calling of the reads with MiXCR, one entry per CDR3 protein. The sample carries about 920,000 distinct CDR3 sequences, about a third recorded once. No antigen has been assigned to these receptors. The specimen was cultured CD8+ T cells from PBMCs, collected from culture after CMV antigen stimulation. Receptors were obtained from a human donor in good health (CMV status not recorded). Some clones in this sample may be carry-over from other donors' samples.

There are a few counts of this clonotype. The gene calls are TRBV7-8 and TRBJ1-5; the match to TRBD1 covers 10 bases. Germline CDR1 SGHVS, CDR2 FQNEAQ. The trim removed 1 base at V and 6 bases at J, leaving 9 bases unmatched. This CDR3 is 17 amino acids long. CDR3 in amino acids: CASSLDGDRGRFQPQHF. The CDR3 DNA sequence: TGTGCCAGCAGCTTAGATGGTGACAGGGGGCGGTTTCAGCCCCAGCATTTT.

This chain links TRBV5-1 with TRBJ1-6; D is unclear. The CDR3 is 14 residues long. The germline gives CDR1 SGHRS, CDR2 YFSETQ. Trimming pared 1 base from V and 5 bases from J, leaving 7 bases between. The CDR3 here is CASSLRANNSPLHF. As DNA, the CDR3 is TGCGCCAGCAGCTTGAGGGCGAATAATTCACCCCTCCACTTT.

This clonotype was observed a few times. The chain employs TRBV19 and TRBJ2-1, with D tentatively TRBD2 (6 bases). The CDR3 totals 14 residues. In germline, CDR1 is LNHDA, CDR2 SQIVND (reference sequence). Trimming pared 3 bases from V and 3 bases from J, leaving 9 bases between. DNA for the CDR3: TGTGCCAGTAGTATCGGAGGGGTCTACAATGAGCAGTTCTTC. Its translation is CASSIGGVYNEQFF.

The chain has TRBV7-9 and TRBJ2-2; D uncertain. V was clipped by 5 bases and J by 4 bases, with 11 bases between them. Per germline, CDR1 SEHNR and CDR2 FQNEAQ (reference sequence). The CDR3 spans 14 residues. The CDR3 loop is CASSPGPVTGELFF. The CDR3 nucleotides are TGTGCCAGCAGCCCAGGCCCTGTCACCGGGGAGCTGTTTTTT.

The chain has TRBV27 and TRBJ2-7; D might be TRBD1 (6 bases). The germline V gene encodes CDR1 MNHEY and CDR2 SMNVEV (reference sequence). The V end was cut by 0 bases, the J end by 5 bases, with 20 bases between. The CDR3 covers 17 residues. CDR3 amino acids: CASSLSLGDLKGDEQYF. Written as DNA, the CDR3 is TGTGCCAGCAGTTTATCGTTGGGGGACCTTAAGGGGGACGAGCAGTACTTC.

CDR3 loop: CASSLSIWTGAPGTEAFF. The CDR3 DNA is TGTGCCAGCAGTTTGTCTATCTGGACAGGGGCTCCGGGGACTGAAGCTTTCTTT. The chain uses TRBV27 and TRBJ1-1, with TRBD1 matching 9 bases. J was trimmed by 5 bases and V by 3 bases; bases with no gene match: 16. CDR1 and CDR2 (germline): MNHEY, SMNVEV (reference sequence). This CDR3 region has 18 residues.

This clonotype turned up a few times. V is TRBV7-6 and J is TRBJ2-3; unclear D gene. The CDR3 loop spans 14 amino acids. The V end was cut by 3 bases, the J end by 0 bases, with 7 bases between. Germline-derived CDR1 and CDR2 are SGHVS and FNYEAQ. Here the CDR3 reads CASSLKVSTDTQYF. For the CDR3, the DNA is TGTGCCAGCAGCTTGAAGGTTAGCACAGATACGCAGTATTTT.

The chain joins TRBV27 to TRBJ1-6; the match to TRBD1 covers 9 bases. This CDR3 spans 14 amino acids. The V segment lost 5 bases and the J segment 10 bases; nucleotides outside the gene matches: 6. Germline V gene lookup returns CDR1 MNHEY and CDR2 SMNVEV (reference sequence). The CDR3, as DNA: TGTGCCAGCAGTGCCGGGACAGGGTTCTCACCCCTCCACTTT. This encodes CASSAGTGFSPLHF.

This clonotype was found a few times. The chain has TRBV6-6 and TRBJ2-1; D possibly matches TRBD1 or TRBD2 (7 bases each). The CDR3 runs to 14 residues. V lost 8 bases and J lost 4, with 15 bases in between. CDR1 is MNHNY and CDR2 is SVGAGI in the germline V gene (reference sequence). CDR3 amino acids: CASGLQGGYNEQFF. The CDR3 DNA reads as TGTGCCAGCGGACTCCAGGGGGGGTACAATGAGCAGTTCTTC.

This clonotype was found a few times. CDR3 residues: CASSSSGMQYF. DNA of the CDR3: TGTGCCAGCAGCTCAAGCGGTATGCAGTATTTT. V usage is TRBV5-5 and J usage is TRBJ2-3, with a tentative D call TRBD2 (5 bases). This CDR3 contains 11 residues. Trimming left V 3 bases short and J 11 bases short, with 10 bases between. The germline V gene has CDR1 SGHKS and CDR2 YYEKEE (reference sequence).

This clonotype was counted only a few times. This rearrangement joins TRBV6-5 to TRBJ1-2, with 7 bases matching TRBD1. Germline V gene lookup returns CDR1 MNHEY and CDR2 SVGAGI. J lost 0 bases, V lost 2 bases, and 6 bases had no gene match. The CDR3 is made up of 16 amino acids. DNA for the CDR3: TGTGCCAGCAGTTACGGGACAGCGATCACTAACTATGGCTACACCTTC. Its protein is CASSYGTAITNYGYTF.

The V and J genes are TRBV6-2 or TRBV6-3 and TRBJ2-5; possibly TRBD2 for D (5 bases). CDR3 length: 13 residues. V was cut by 3 bases and J by 10 bases, with 15 bases left in between. CDR1 MNHEY and CDR2 SVGEGT come from the germline V gene. DNA for the CDR3: TGTGCCAGCAGTTATACCTTCCAAGGAGGCCAGTACTTC. Translating gives CASSYTFQGGQYF.

In its sample, this clonotype was seen a few times. The rearrangement links TRBV4-1 to TRBJ1-1; D is uncertain. Trimming pared 1 base from V and 5 bases from J, leaving 14 bases between. The CDR3 sequence is 15 residues long. Germline V gives CDR1 MGHRA, CDR2 YSYEKL. CDR3 DNA: TGCGCCAGCAGCCAAGTTTTAAGCGGAAGAACTGAAGCTTTCTTT. Translating it yields CASSQVLSGRTEAFF.

In this sample, this clonotype turned up a few times. The gene calls are TRBV20-1 and TRBJ2-7; weak D call: TRBD2 (5 bases). This CDR3 region has 13 residues. Trimming left V 1 base short and J 2 bases short, with 9 bases between. The germline CDR1 and CDR2 sequences are DFQATT and SNEGSKA (reference sequence). The CDR3 spells CSARGQEAYEQYF. For the CDR3, the DNA is TGCAGTGCTAGAGGCCAGGAGGCCTACGAGCAGTACTTC.

Only a few counts were recorded for this clonotype. The chain has TRBV7-2 and TRBJ1-2, with D perhaps matching TRBD1 (5 bases). The CDR3 is made up of 13 amino acids. Germline lookup yields CDR1 SGHTA and CDR2 FQGNSA. The V gene lost 6 bases and the J gene lost 8 bases, with 16 bases spanning the gap. The CDR3: CASSFPGPGGYTF. The CDR3 nucleotides are TGTGCCAGCAGTTTCCCGGGACCGGGGGGCTACACCTTC.

The gene calls are TRBV27 and TRBJ2-1; D is uncertain. This CDR3 has 14 amino acids. From germline, CDR1 is MNHEY and CDR2 SMNVEV (reference sequence). Trimming pared 5 bases from V and 6 bases from J, leaving 14 bases between. The CDR3 region is CASSPPRLGNEQFF. The CDR3 DNA reads TGTGCCAGCAGTCCCCCCCGCTTAGGCAATGAGCAGTTCTTC.

This clonotype was detected ten times or more. The CDR3 DNA sequence: TGTGCCAGCAGCAGGGGACTAGTCGGTGAGCAGTTCTTC. Protein: CASSRGLVGEQFF. The chain links TRBV7-2 to TRBJ2-1, with 8 positions matching TRBD2. V trimming: 5 bases; J trimming: 9 bases; junction bases outside the gene matches: 6. CDR1 is SGHTA, CDR2 FQGNSA, per germline. CDR3 length: 13 residues.

This clonotype was detected ten times or more. The J gene is TRBJ2-7, the V gene TRBV10-3, with D perhaps TRBD2 (6 bases). Trimming cost V 4 bases and J 1 base, with 14 bases left between them. This CDR3 spans 15 amino acids. The germline V gene encodes CDR1 ENHRY and CDR2 SYGVKD. CDR3 region: CAISVKGLASYEQYF. The CDR3 coding sequence is TGTGCCATCAGTGTAAAAGGGCTAGCGTCCTACGAGCAGTACTTC.

The chain combines TRBV4-1 with TRBJ1-1; D is perhaps TRBD1 (5 bases). The ends were cut back, 3 bases at V and 5 bases at J, with 13 bases in the middle. The CDR3 is 14 amino acids. CDR1 and CDR2 (germline): MGHRA, YSYEKL. CDR3 nucleotides: TGCGCCAGCAGCCACCCGGGTGGGGGGACTGAAGCTTTCTTT. Translation gives CASSHPGGGTEAFF.

The rearrangement joins TRBV6-5 to TRBJ2-1; the D gene is possibly TRBD1 (5 bases). Germline CDR1 reads MNHEY; CDR2 reads SVGAGI. There are 15 residues in the CDR3. Trimming took off 0 bases at V and 3 bases at J, with 9 bases between the two ends. CDR3 DNA: TGTGCCAGCAGTTACTCGGACACTGGCTACAATGAGCAGTTCTTC. Translated: CASSYSDTGYNEQFF.

This clonotype was found many times. V and J are TRBV6-1 and TRBJ1-6, with TRBD1 matching over 11 bases. The length of the CDR3 is 17 residues. The germline CDR1 and CDR2 sequences are MNHNS and SASEGT. With V trimmed by 8 bases and J by 9 bases, 15 bases remained unmatched. The CDR3 DNA sequence: TGTGCCAGCCAACCGACGATTTGGGGACAGGGGGTTTCACCCCTCCACTTT. Translated, it gives CASQPTIWGQGVSPLHF.

V and J are TRBV28 and TRBJ2-5, with TRBD2 matching over 11 bases. Trimming took 0 bases from V and 2 from J; bases not matched to a gene: 8. The germline V gene has CDR1 MDHEN and CDR2 SYDVKM. The CDR3 contains 18 residues. CDR3 sequence: CASSLWPSGGPQQETQYF. DNA of the CDR3: TGTGCCAGCAGTTTATGGCCTAGCGGGGGGCCTCAACAAGAGACCCAGTACTTC.

In nucleotides, the CDR3 is TGTGCCAGCACCCCCCTGACTAGGAATGAGCAGTTCTTC. Translating gives CASTPLTRNEQFF. The chain couples TRBV6-1 to TRBJ2-1, with D possibly being TRBD2 (6 bases). Germline V gives CDR1 MNHNS, CDR2 SASEGT. This CDR3 has 13 residues. Trimming left V 7 bases short and J 7 bases short, with 14 bases between.

V gene TRBV7-2 combines with J gene TRBJ2-1; D unclear. Germline CDR1 is SGHTA and CDR2 is FQGNSA. The V end lost 1 base, the J end lost 8 bases, and 6 bases lay between the germline ends. The CDR3 is 12 amino acids. The CDR3 nucleotides are TGTGCCAGCAGCTTAGTGATAGATGAGCAGTTCTTC. Its translation is CASSLVIDEQFF.

The V and J genes are TRBV7-6 and TRBJ1-1; D uncertain. CDR1 and CDR2 (germline): SGHVS, FNYEAQ. V lost 2 bases and J 5 bases, leaving 12 bases between the germline ends. The CDR3 has 14 residues. CDR3 amino acids: CASSLKAVRTEAFF. The CDR3 coding sequence is TGTGCCAGCAGCTTAAAAGCTGTTCGGACTGAAGCTTTCTTT.

Concerning this clonotype itself: This may be a read error, as it is one base from a much larger clone. The chain has TRBV7-2 and TRBJ2-5; perhaps D is TRBD1 or TRBD2 (5 bases each). The CDR3 sequence is 16 residues long. Looked up from germline, CDR1 is SGHTA and CDR2 is FQGNSA. The CDR3, as DNA: TGTGCCTGCAGACAAAATTGGGGGTCCGGAAAAGAGACCCAGTACTTC. It yields the protein CACRQNWGSGKETQYF.

V and J are TRBV27 and TRBJ2-1; 12 nucleotides align to TRBD2. The junction had 9 bases not matched to a gene; V was cut back by 2 bases and J by 7 bases. The CDR3 spans 17 residues. Germline loops: CDR1 MNHEY, CDR2 SMNVEV (reference sequence). The CDR3 DNA follows: TGTGCCAGCAGTTTACTCGGGACTAGCGGGCCGAAGAATGAGCAGTTCTTC. Encoded protein: CASSLLGTSGPKNEQFF.

The chain recombines TRBV10-2 with TRBJ1-2, with D possibly being TRBD1 (5 bases). This CDR3 contains 13 residues. The V gene's germline CDR1 is WSHSY and CDR2 SAAADI. V gave up 3 bases and J gave up 5 bases, with 10 bases separating them. The CDR3 spells CASSEEGRYGYTF. The CDR3 region has the DNA TGCGCCAGCAGTGAAGAGGGGAGGTATGGCTACACCTTC.

This clonotype was counted ten times or more. The gene calls are TRBV20-1 and TRBJ1-3; 8 bases fit TRBD1. The length of the CDR3 is 14 residues. CDR1 is DFQATT and CDR2 is SNEGSKA in the germline V gene (reference sequence). V shed 6 bases, J shed 2 bases, and the junction held 6 bases outside the gene matches. CDR3 amino acids: CSAPGQGTGNTIYF. The CDR3 nucleotides are TGCAGTGCCCCTGGACAGGGTACTGGAAACACCATATATTTT.

Ten or more counts support this clonotype. The rearrangement uses TRBV9 and TRBJ2-1; D unclear. Germline V gene lookup returns CDR1 SGDLS and CDR2 YYNGEE. CDR3 size: 10 residues. Trimming left V 4 bases short and J 7 bases short, with 3 bases between. CDR3 DNA sequence: TGTGCCAGCAGCCCAAATGAGCAGTTCTTC. Translated: CASSPNEQFF.